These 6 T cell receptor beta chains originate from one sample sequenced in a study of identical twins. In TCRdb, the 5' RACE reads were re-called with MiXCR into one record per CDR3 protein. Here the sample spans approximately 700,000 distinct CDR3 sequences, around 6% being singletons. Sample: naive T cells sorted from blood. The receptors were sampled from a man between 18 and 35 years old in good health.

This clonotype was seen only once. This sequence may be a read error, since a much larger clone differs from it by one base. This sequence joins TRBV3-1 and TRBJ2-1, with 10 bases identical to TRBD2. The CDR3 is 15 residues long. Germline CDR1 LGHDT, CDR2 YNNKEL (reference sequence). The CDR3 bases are TGTGCCAGCAACCAATCTAGCGGGAGATCTTATGAGCAGTTCTTC. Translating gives CASNQSSGRSYEQFF.

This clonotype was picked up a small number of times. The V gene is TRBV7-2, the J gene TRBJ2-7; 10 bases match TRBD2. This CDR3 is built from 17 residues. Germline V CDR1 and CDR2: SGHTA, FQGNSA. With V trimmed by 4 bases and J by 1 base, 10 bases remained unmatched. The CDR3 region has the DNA TGTGCCAGCAGCTCCTACCCTAGCGGGAGAGCTTCCTACGAGCAGTACTTC. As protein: CASSSYPSGRASYEQYF.

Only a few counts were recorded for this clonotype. This chain's CDR3 is CSASPGAESYEQYF. In nucleotides, the CDR3 is TGCAGTGCTAGCCCGGGGGCGGAATCCTACGAGCAGTACTTC. The chain has TRBV20-1 and TRBJ2-7; D may be TRBD1 or TRBD2 (6 bases each). CDR3 length: 14 residues. Trimming pared 3 bases from V and 1 base from J, leaving 13 bases between. Germline lookup yields CDR1 DFQATT and CDR2 SNEGSKA (reference sequence).

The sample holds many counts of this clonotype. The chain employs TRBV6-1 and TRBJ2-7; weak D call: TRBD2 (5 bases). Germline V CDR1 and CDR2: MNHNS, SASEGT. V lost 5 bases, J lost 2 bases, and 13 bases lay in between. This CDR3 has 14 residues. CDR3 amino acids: CASSPTTGAYEQYV. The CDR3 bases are TGTGCCAGCAGTCCGACGACCGGGGCCTACGAGCAGTACGTC.

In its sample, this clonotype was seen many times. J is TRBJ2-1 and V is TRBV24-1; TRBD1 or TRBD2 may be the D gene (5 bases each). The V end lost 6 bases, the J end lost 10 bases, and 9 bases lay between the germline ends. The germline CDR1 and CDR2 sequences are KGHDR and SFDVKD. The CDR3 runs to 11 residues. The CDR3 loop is CATSYGAEQFF. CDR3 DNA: TGTGCCACCAGTTACGGGGCCGAGCAGTTCTTC.

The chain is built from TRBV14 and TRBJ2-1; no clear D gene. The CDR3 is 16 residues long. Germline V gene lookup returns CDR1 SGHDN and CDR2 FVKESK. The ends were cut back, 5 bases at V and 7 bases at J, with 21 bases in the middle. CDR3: CASSTRGLGQTNEQFF. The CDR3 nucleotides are TGTGCCAGCAGCACACGAGGCCTCGGGCAGACAAATGAGCAGTTCTTC.